The clone carrying this T cell receptor (beta chain) was found once. Its matching antigen is unknown. Then a second PCR, running about 7 to 11 cycles, was carried out with a sample-barcoded 5' primer and a J-beta primer mix. Using its own MiXCR run on the 5' RACE reads, TCRdb lists one record per CDR3 protein. The sample lists 700,000 or so distinct CDR3 sequences; about 20% were seen once. V dropped 4 bases and J dropped 3 bases, with 12 bases sitting between them. The CDR3 totals 14 residues. The germline V gene has CDR1 DFQATT and CDR2 SNEGSKA (reference sequence). Donors ranged from roughly 6 to 90 years old and were healthy Caucasians in Russia. Researchers collected about 9.1 milliliters of peripheral blood from every single donor. These data come from a study of blood T cells in healthy people across ages. General study findings and limits: It was not known whether donors were CMV positive (a possible confounder of expanded clonotype changes). Researchers deemed the diversity estimates from one million T cells underestimates.

This sequence was found in a man between 65 and 80 years old in good health. The chain links TRBV20-1 to TRBJ1-4; D is ambiguous. Sequencing used blood. Here the CDR3 DNA reads TGCAGTGCTAACGTCTGTGACCCTAATGAAAAACTGTTTTTT. It translates to CSANVCDPNEKLFF.